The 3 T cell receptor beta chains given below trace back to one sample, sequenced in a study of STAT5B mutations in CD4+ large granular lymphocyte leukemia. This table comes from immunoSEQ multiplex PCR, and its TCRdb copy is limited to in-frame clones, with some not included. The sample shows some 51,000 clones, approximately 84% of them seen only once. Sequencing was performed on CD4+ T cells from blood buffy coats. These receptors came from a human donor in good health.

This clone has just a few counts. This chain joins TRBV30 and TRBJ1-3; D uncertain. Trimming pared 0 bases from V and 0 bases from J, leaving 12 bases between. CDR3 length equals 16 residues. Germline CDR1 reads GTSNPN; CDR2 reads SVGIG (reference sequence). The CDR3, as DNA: TGTGCCTGGAGTGTGCGACAACGCCTCTCTGGAAACACCATATATTTT. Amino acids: CAWSVRQRLSGNTIYF. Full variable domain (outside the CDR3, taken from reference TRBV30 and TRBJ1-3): SQTIHQWPATLVQPVGSPLSLECTVEGTSNPNLYWYRQAAGRGLQLLFYSVGIGQISSEVPQNLSASRPQDRQFILSSKKLLLSDSGFYLCAWSVRQRLSGNTIYFGEGSWLTVV.

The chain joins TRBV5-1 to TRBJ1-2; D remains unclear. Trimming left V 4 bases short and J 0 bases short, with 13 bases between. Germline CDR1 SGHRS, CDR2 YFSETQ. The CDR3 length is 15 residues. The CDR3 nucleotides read TGCGCCAGCAGCCTCCGACAAGAACCTAACTATGGCTACACCTTC. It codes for CASSLRQEPNYGYTF.

This CDR3 reads CASSLISHEQFF. The CDR3 DNA reads TGTGCCAGCAGCTTAATTTCTCATGAGCAGTTCTTC. V usage is TRBV7-9 and J usage is TRBJ2-1; D is ambiguous. Germline CDR1 and CDR2: SEHNR and FQNEAQ (reference sequence). Trimming cost V 2 bases and J 8 bases, with 7 bases left between them. The CDR3 covers 12 residues.